Listed below are T cell receptor beta chains from one sample, sequenced in a study of blood T cell repertoires in COVID-19. Some clones are missing from TCRdb's copy, which holds only in-frame ones; the method was immunoSEQ multiplex PCR. The repertoire includes around 300,000 clones, 90% of them detected once, and around 0.96% sits in the top ten. The sequenced sample was peripheral blood. The receptors here all came from a woman between 35 and 50 years old with COVID-19, enrolled during active disease. CDR3s leave out the opening cysteine and the closing phenylalanine or tryptophan.

V gene: TRBV27
J gene: TRBJ2-1
CDR3 protein: ASSSDSPIYNEQF

V gene: TRBV5-1
J gene: TRBJ2-3
CDR3 protein: ASSFGPRQGSTDTQY

V gene: TRBV27
J gene: TRBJ2-7
CDR3 protein: ASSPTFHTSYEQY

V gene: TRBV4-3
J gene: TRBJ1-4
CDR3 protein: ASSPGRGSKEKLF

V gene: TRBV15
J gene: TRBJ1-2
CDR3 protein: ATSRTGNTYGYT

V gene: TRBV6-5
J gene: TRBJ1-1
CDR3 protein: ASSAGGLNTEAF

V gene: TRBV19
J gene: TRBJ1-1
CDR3 protein: ASSPSPGAAF

V gene: TRBV23-1
J gene: TRBJ2-5
CDR3 protein: ASSQSWQVGLGSQY

V gene: TRBV6-6
J gene: TRBJ1-1
CDR3 protein: ASSSTNQNTEAF

V gene: TRBV4-2
J gene: TRBJ2-1
CDR3 protein: ASSQDRLEDYNEQF

V gene: TRBV10-3
J gene: TRBJ1-4
CDR3 protein: AISSGQGLANEKLF

V gene: TRBV6-2/TRBV6-3
J gene: TRBJ1-1
CDR3 protein: ASSYPSRGVSTEAF

V gene: TRBV5-1
J gene: TRBJ1-4
CDR3 protein: ASSLAGTGLEKLF

V gene: TRBV10-3
J gene: TRBJ1-1
CDR3 protein: AISDITEAF

V gene: TRBV4-3
J gene: TRBJ2-5
CDR3 protein: ASSQGRGPQETQY